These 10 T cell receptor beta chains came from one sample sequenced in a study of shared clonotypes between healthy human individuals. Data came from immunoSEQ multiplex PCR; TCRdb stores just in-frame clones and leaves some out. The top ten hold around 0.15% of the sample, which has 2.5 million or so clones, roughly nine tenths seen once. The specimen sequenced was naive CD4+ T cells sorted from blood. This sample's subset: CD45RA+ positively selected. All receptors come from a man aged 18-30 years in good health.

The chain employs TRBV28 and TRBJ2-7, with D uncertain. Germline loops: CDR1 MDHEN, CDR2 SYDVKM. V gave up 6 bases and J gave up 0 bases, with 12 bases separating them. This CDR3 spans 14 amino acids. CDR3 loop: CASSRPSHSYEQYF. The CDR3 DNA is TGTGCCAGCAGCCGACCCAGTCACTCCTACGAGCAGTACTTC.

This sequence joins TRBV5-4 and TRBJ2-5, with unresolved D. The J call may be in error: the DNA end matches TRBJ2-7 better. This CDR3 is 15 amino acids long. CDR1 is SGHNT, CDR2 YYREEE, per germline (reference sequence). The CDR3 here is CASSLEAGSTYEQYF. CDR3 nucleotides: TGTGCCAGCAGCTTGGAAGCAGGTTCAACCTACGAGCAGTACTTC.

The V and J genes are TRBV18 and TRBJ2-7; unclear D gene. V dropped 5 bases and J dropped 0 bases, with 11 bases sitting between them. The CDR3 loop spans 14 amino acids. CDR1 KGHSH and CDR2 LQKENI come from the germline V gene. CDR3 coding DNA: TGTGCCAGCTCAAACCGGACGGGCTCCTACGAGCAGTACTTC. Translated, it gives CASSNRTGSYEQYF.

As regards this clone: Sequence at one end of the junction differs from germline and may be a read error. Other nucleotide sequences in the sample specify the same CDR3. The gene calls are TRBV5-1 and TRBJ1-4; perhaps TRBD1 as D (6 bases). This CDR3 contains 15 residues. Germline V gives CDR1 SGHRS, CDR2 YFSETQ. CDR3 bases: TGCGCCAGCAGCGACTGGGCCAGGGGAGGTGAAAAATTGTTTTTT. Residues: CASSDWARGGEKLFF. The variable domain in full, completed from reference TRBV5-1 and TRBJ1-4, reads KAGVTQTPRYLIKTRGQQVTLSCSPISGHRSVSWYQQTPGQGLQFLFEYFSETQRNKGNFPGRFSGRQFSNSRSEMNVSTLELGDSALYLCASSDWARGGEKLFFGSGTQLSVL.

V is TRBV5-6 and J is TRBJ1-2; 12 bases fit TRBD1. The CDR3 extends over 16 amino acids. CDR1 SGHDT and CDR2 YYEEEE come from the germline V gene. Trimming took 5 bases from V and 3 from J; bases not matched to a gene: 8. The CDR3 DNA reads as TGTGCCAGCAGGCACGGGACAGGGGGCGCGTACTATGGCTACACCTTC. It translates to CASRHGTGGAYYGYTF.

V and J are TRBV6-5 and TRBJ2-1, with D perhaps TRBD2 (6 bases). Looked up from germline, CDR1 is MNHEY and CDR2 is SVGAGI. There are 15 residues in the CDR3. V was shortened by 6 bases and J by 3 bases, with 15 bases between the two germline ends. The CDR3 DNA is TGTGCCAGCAGCTCCCGGGTGGGGGGCTACAATGAGCAGTTCTTC. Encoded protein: CASSSRVGGYNEQFF.

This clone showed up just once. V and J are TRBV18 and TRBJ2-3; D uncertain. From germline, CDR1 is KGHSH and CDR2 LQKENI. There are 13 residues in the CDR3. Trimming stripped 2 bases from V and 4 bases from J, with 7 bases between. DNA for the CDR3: TGTGCCAGCTCACCAAACGTCGCAGATACGCAGTATTTT. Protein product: CASSPNVADTQYF.

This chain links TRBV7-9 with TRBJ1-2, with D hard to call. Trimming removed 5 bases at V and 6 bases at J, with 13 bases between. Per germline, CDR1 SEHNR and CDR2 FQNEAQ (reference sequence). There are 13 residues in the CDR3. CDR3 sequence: CASSPRGLDGYTF. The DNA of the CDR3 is TGTGCCAGCAGCCCTCGCGGGTTGGATGGCTACACCTTC.

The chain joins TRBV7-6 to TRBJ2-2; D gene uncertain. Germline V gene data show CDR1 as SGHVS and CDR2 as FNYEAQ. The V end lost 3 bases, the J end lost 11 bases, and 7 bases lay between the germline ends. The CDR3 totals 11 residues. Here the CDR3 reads CASSFSHELFF. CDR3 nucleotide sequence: TGTGCCAGCAGCTTTTCGCATGAGCTGTTTTTT.

CDR3 protein: CATSKEGLNSPLHF. In DNA, the CDR3 is TGTGCCACCAGCAAGGAGGGCCTTAATTCACCCCTCCACTTT. This chain connects TRBV15 to TRBJ1-6; D is uncertain. There are 14 residues in the CDR3. CDR1 is LNHNV, CDR2 YYDKDF, per germline (reference sequence). The V and J ends lost 4 bases and 6 bases respectively, with 10 bases between them.